This T cell receptor beta chain stems from a study of shared clonotypes between healthy human individuals. The germline V gene encodes CDR1 MNHEY and CDR2 SMNVEV (reference sequence). The CDR3 sequence is 13 residues long. V was shortened by 5 bases and J by 8 bases, with 15 bases between the two germline ends. Generated by immunoSEQ multiplex PCR, the TCRdb table keeps only in-frame clones and is missing some. The table has roughly 2,500,000 clones, under 95% seen once. About this clone: Distinct nucleotide sequences in the sample also encode this CDR3.

V and J are TRBV27 and TRBJ1-2; D not certain. The TCR originated in a man aged 18 to 29 in good health. Some clones in this sample may be carry-over from other donors' samples. The specimen sequenced was naive CD4+ T cells from PBMCs. Subset here: CD45RA+ positively selected. The CDR3 DNA follows: TGTGCCAGCAGTCCTCGGCGACTTGGGGGCTACACCTTC. Its protein product is CASSPRRLGGYTF.